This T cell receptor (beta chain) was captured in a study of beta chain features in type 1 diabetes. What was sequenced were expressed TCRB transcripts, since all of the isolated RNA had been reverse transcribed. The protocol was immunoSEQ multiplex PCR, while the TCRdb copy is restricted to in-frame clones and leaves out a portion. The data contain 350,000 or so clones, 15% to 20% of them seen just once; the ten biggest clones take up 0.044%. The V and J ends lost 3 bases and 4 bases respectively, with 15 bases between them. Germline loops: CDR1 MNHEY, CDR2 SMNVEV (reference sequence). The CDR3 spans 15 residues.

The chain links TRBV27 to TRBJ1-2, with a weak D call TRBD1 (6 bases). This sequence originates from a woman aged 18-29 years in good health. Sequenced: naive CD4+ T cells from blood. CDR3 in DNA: TGTGCCAGCAGTTTTAACAGGGCATTCGGCTATGGCTACACCTTC. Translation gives CASSFNRAFGYGYTF.